This T cell receptor (beta chain) was sequenced in a study of T cells after yellow fever vaccination. Study-wide points: Most clones from primary vaccination resurfaced after the booster (around 97% CD4, 88% CD8). There was a small share of clonotypes that showed up in both the CD4 and CD8 compartments.

MiXCR was run by TCRdb on the 5' RACE reads, yielding one entry per CDR3 protein. The repertoire includes 200,000 to 300,000 distinct CDR3 sequences, 13% of them detected once, and roughly 0.5% sits in the top ten. On this clonotype: The antigen remains undetermined.

The CDR3 length is 15 residues. Germline loops: CDR1 GTSNPN, CDR2 SVGIG (reference sequence). J lost 9 bases, V lost 2 bases, and 11 bases had no gene match. The chain carries TRBV30 and TRBJ2-1; 9 nucleotides match TRBD2. The specimen was CD4+ T cells sorted from PBMCs, collected 45 days after the yellow fever booster vaccination. The TCR originated in a man aged 25-45 years who received the YFV17D yellow fever vaccine. CDR3 coding DNA: TGTGCCTGGAGTTTACTAAGCGGGAGGTCTAGTGAGCAGTTCTTC. Translated: CAWSLLSGRSSEQFF.